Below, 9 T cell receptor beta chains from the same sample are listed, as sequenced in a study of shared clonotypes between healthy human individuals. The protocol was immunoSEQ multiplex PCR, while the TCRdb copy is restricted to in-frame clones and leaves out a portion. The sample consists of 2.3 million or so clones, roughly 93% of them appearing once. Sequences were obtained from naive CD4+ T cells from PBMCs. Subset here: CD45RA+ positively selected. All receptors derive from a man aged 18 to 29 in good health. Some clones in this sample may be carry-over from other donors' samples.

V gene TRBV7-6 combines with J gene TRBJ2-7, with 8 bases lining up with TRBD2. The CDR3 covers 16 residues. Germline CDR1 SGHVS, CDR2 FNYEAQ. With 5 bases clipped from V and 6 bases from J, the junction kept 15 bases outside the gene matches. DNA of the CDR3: TGTGCCAGCAGCCCCGAGGGTAGCGGGACGGGGGGCGAGCAGTACTTC. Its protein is CASSPEGSGTGGEQYF.

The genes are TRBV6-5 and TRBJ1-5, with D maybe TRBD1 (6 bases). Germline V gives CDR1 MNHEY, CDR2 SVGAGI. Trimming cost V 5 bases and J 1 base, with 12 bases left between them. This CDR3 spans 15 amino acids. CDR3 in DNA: TGTGCCAGCAGTCCCTGGGGGACAAGCAATCAGCCCCAGCATTTT. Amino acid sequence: CASSPWGTSNQPQHF.

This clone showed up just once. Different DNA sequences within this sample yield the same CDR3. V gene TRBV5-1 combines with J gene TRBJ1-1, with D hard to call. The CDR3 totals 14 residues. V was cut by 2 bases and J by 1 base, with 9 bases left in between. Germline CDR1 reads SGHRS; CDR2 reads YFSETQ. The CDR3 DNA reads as TGCGCCAGCAGCTTACAGACGGGGAACACTGAAGCTTTCTTT. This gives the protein CASSLQTGNTEAFF. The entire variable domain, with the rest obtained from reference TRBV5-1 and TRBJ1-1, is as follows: KAGVTQTPRYLIKTRGQQVTLSCSPISGHRSVSWYQQTPGQGLQFLFEYFSETQRNKGNFPGRFSGRQFSNSRSEMNVSTLELGDSALYLCASSLQTGNTEAFFGQGTRLTVV.

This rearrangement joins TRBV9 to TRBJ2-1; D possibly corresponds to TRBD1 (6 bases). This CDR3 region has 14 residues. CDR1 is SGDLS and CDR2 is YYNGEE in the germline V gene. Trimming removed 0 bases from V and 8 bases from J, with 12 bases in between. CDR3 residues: CASSVGTVSDEQFF. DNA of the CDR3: TGTGCCAGCAGCGTAGGGACAGTGAGTGATGAGCAGTTCTTC.

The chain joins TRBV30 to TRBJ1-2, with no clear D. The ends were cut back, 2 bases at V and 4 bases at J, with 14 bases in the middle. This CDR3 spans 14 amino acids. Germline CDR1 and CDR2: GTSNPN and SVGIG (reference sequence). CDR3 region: CAWSTGYEGYGYTF. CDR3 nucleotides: TGTGCCTGGAGTACCGGTTACGAGGGCTATGGCTACACCTTC.

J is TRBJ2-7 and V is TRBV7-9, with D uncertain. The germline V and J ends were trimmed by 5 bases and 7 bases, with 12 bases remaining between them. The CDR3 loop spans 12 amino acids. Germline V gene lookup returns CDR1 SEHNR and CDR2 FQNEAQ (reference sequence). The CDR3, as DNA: TGTGCCAGCAGCCGTGAACTACGAGAGCAGTACTTC. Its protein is CASSRELREQYF. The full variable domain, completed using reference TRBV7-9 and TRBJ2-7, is DTGVSQNPRHKITKRGQNVTFRCDPISEHNRLYWYRQTLGQGPEFLTYFQNEAQLEKSRLLSDRFSAERPKGSFSTLEIQRTEQGDSAMYLCASSRELREQYFGPGTRLTVT.

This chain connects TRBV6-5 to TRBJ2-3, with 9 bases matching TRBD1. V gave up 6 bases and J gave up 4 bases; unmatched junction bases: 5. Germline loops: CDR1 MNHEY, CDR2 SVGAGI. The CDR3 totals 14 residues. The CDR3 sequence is CASRIDRGADTQYF. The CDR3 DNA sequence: TGTGCCAGCAGGATCGACAGGGGGGCAGATACGCAGTATTTT.

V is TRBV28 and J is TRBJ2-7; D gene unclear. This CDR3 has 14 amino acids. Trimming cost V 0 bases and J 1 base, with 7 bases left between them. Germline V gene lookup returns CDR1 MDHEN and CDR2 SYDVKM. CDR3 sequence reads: CASSLWDGSYEQYF. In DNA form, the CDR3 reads TGTGCCAGCAGTTTATGGGACGGTTCCTACGAGCAGTACTTC. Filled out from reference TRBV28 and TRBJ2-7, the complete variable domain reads DVKVTQSSRYLVKRTGEKVFLECVQDMDHENMFWYRQDPGLGLRLIYFSYDVKMKEKGDIPEGYSVSREKKERFSLILESASTNQTSMYLCASSLWDGSYEQYFGPGTRLTVT.

The chain's CDR3 is CASNSRRGLGGELFF. The CDR3 DNA follows: TGTGCCAGCAATTCGCGGCGGGGGTTGGGCGGGGAGCTGTTTTTT. J is TRBJ2-2 and V is TRBV6-5, with TRBD2 matching over 7 bases. Germline V gene data show CDR1 as MNHEY and CDR2 as SVGAGI. Trimming took 7 bases from V and 7 from J; bases not matched to a gene: 12. This CDR3 is built from 15 residues.